The rows below give T cell receptor beta chains drawn from one sample of a study of regulatory T cells in long-lasting Graves disease. Each CDR3 protein is one row after TCRdb ran MiXCR on the multiplex PCR reads. The table lists about 660,000 distinct CDR3 sequences, 25% to 30% of them singletons, with around 42% in the top ten. Sample: peripheral blood mononuclear cells (PBMCs), taken when the disease was refractory, from a patient treated with antithyroid drugs. The receptors were gathered from a female donor with Graves disease. Each CDR3 is given with its conserved first and last residue. The D gene is left open where the match is weak. Part of the rows lack a size; the others show once, few, many or a class for expanded clones.

TRBV20-1	many	TRBD2	TRBJ2-5	TGCAGTGCTAGTGGAGCTAGCGGGAGTGAAGAGACCCAGTACTTC	CSASGASGSEETQYF
TRBV20-1	few	.	TRBJ1-5	TGCAGTGCCCATTCGGGGGATCAGCCCCAGCATTTT	CSAHSGDQPQHF
TRBV28	many	.	TRBJ1-1	TGTGCCAGCAAGGGGGGACGAAACACTGAAGCTTTCTTT	CASKGGRNTEAFF
TRBV7-9	once	.	TRBJ1-6	TGTGCCAGCAGCCCGGCCCAGATGAATTCACCCCTCCACTTT	CASSPAQMNSPLHF
TRBV7-6	.	.	TRBJ1-4	TGTGCCAGCAGCTTAGGGACGGCAACAACTAATGAAAAACTGTTTTTT	CASSLGTATTNEKLFF
TRBV6-5	.	.	TRBJ1-1	TGTGCCAGCAGTTTCACCCGACAGGAATTGAACACTGAAGCTTTCTTT	CASSFTRQELNTEAFF
TRBV19	.	.	TRBJ1-2	TGTGCCAGTACCATGTGGACAGTTTCCCATAACTATGGCTACACCTTC	CASTMWTVSHNYGYTF
TRBV6-1	.	.	TRBJ1-5	TGTGCCAGCACCCAAAAGGGCAGGGGTGTCTCTCAGCCCCAGCATTTT	CASTQKGRGVSQPQHF
TRBV11-2	few	.	TRBJ2-5	TGTGCCAGCAGCGAAAAATTCGGGGAGACCCAGTACTTC	CASSEKFGETQYF
TRBV9	.	.	TRBJ2-6	TGTGCCAGCAGCCCCGGGGCAGGACGCTTCTCTGGGGCCAACGTCCTGACTTTC	CASSPGAGRFSGANVLTF
TRBV12-3/TRBV12-4	many	.	TRBJ2-5	TGTGCCAGCAGTTGTTCCCGGCGGCTCGGTCTCCAAGAGACCCAGTACTTC	CASSCSRRLGLQETQYF
TRBV4-1	.	.	TRBJ2-5	TGCGCCAGCAGCCAAGATTCGGGGGTAGCAGAGACCCAGTACTTC	CASSQDSGVAETQYF
TRBV24-1	.	.	TRBJ1-2	TGTGCCACCAGTGATTTAGGGGGAAGAGGCTACACCTTC	CATSDLGGRGYTF
TRBV7-2	.	.	TRBJ1-1	TGTGCCAGCAGAGTTAATCAGGGTCATACTGAAGCTTTCTTT	CASRVNQGHTEAFF
TRBV28	.	.	TRBJ1-4	TGTGCCAGCAGCTTGGTTCTCGGGGCGGTTGAAAAACTGTTTTTT	CASSLVLGAVEKLFF
TRBV6-1	many	TRBD2	TRBJ2-5	TGTGCCAGCAGCCTCGGACTAGCTCAAGAGACCCAGTACTTC	CASSLGLAQETQYF
TRBV7-2	few	TRBD2	TRBJ2-7	TGTGCCAGCAGCCCCCCGAAGGGTAGCGGGAACTACGAGCAGTACTTC	CASSPPKGSGNYEQYF
TRBV12-3/TRBV12-4	.	.	TRBJ1-5	TGTGCCAGCAGTCCTACCCTGGACCAGGGAAGCAATCAGCCCCAGCATTTT	CASSPTLDQGSNQPQHF
TRBV15	.	.	TRBJ2-5	TGTGCCACCAGCAGAGACATAACAGGGTGGGAGACCCAGTACTTC	CATSRDITGWETQYF
TRBV15	few	.	TRBJ1-1	TGTGCCACCAGCAGAGATAGGGCAGCTTCTGAAGCTTTCTTT	CATSRDRAASEAFF
TRBV29-1	few	.	TRBJ1-2	TGCAGCGTGAGGGGACTCCTTAACGGGGGCTACACCTTC	CSVRGLLNGGYTF
TRBV20-1	few	.	TRBJ2-7	TGCAGTGCTAGAGATCCAACTAGCCCCACCATCTACGAGCAGTACTTC	CSARDPTSPTIYEQYF
TRBV7-2	.	.	TRBJ2-6	TGTGCCAGCAGCTTACGGGATTCTGGGGCCAACGTCCTGACTTTC	CASSLRDSGANVLTF
TRBV2	few	TRBD2	TRBJ2-2	TGTGCCAGCAGTGACCCCCCCAGACTAGCGGGAGCGAACACCGGGGAGCTGTTTTTT	CASSDPPRLAGANTGELFF
TRBV3-1	few	TRBD1	TRBJ1-2	TGTGCCAGCAGCCAAGAGCACAGGGGGCCGGAAAACTATGGCTACACCTTC	CASSQEHRGPENYGYTF
TRBV6-2/TRBV6-3	few	.	TRBJ2-3	TGTGCCAGCAGTGAAAGTGCAGATCGGCTATTGGCAGATACGCAGTATTTT	CASSESADRLLADTQYF
TRBV4-1	.	.	TRBJ1-2	TGCGCCAGCAGCCACCCTACGAATACCTTTTCTGGCTACACCTTC	CASSHPTNTFSGYTF
TRBV7-2	.	TRBD1	TRBJ2-4	TGTGCCAGCAGCTTTCGACAGGGCGACCTGCTAGCCAAAAACATTCAGTACTTC	CASSFRQGDLLAKNIQYF
TRBV27	once	.	TRBJ2-7	TGTGCCAGCACTCCTCCCCCCTATTACTTACGCTCCTACGAGCAGTACTTC	CASTPPPYYLRSYEQYF
TRBV12-3/TRBV12-4	.	.	TRBJ2-5	TGTGCCAGCAGCCGGGGGAGGGGGGAAGAGACCCAGTACTTC	CASSRGRGEETQYF
TRBV30	few	TRBD1	TRBJ2-7	TGTGCCTGGCAGTTAGGGACAGGGCCCTACGAGCAGTACTTC	CAWQLGTGPYEQYF
TRBV29-1	few	TRBD1	TRBJ2-7	TGCAGCGGAGGACAGGGGGCTGCCGAGCAGTACTTC	CSGGQGAAEQYF
TRBV6-2/TRBV6-3	.	.	TRBJ1-1	TGTGCCACCCAACTCAGGCTTGGGGGTGAAGCTTTCTTT	CATQLRLGGEAFF
TRBV27	.	.	TRBJ2-1	TGTGCCAGCAGTTGGGGGGTCCTTGGTAATGAGCAGTTCTTC	CASSWGVLGNEQFF